The entry below gives a single TCR beta chain sequence along with its context. Its recognized antigen is unknown. Base qualities are not provided; no much larger clone lies one nucleotide away. The immunoSEQ hsTCRB kit was used to amplify TCR beta chains from genomic DNA. The immunoSEQ service sequenced the TCR beta libraries on an Illumina MiSeq instrument. The study's own analysis went as follows. Analysis of the repertoire data was performed with the immunoSEQ Analyzer. Held by TCRdb, this immuneACCESS table contains in-frame sequences only and omits some clones. Under half of the omission traces to an unresolved V gene where checked; the cause of the rest is unknown. That table supplies the V and J calls and clone size; D and trimming were determined from the DNA. The sample table shows tens of thousands of clones, and 91% are seen once. The top ten hold more than 4% of the sample. Stable vitiligo was defined as no change in lesions over the previous 6 months. Stable patients also had to lack confetti depigmentation, a clinical sign of active vitiligo. Anyone who had been treated within the previous three months was excluded from the study. PBMCs were isolated from heparinized blood by Ficoll density gradient centrifugation and were subsequently flash-frozen.

These data are taken from a study of resident and recirculating memory T cells in vitiligo (dated by TCRdb to the late 2010s). Study-level background: For TCR beta sequencing, each of 3 stable vitiligo patients provided PBMCs and epidermis from shave biopsies taken at two lesional sites and two nonlesional sites. Samples were homogenized without cell sorting just before genomic DNA extraction with the Qiagen DNeasy Blood & Tissue Kit. The goal of the human TCR beta sequencing was to check whether lesional vitiligo skin contained specific clones that differed from the clones found in nonlesional skin and blood. Points the paper makes about the study in general: Overlap and correlation analysis found no significant repertoire overlap between any two biopsies, even biopsies from the same patient, apart from each lesion compared with itself. Mechanistic studies in the future are needed to assess how much the detected T cell clones and the human Trm pools versus Tcm pools each contribute. No unique dominant TCR clone was detected, and variation in clonality was observed among vitiligo lesions. TCR sequences were not found to be conserved across biopsy sites or patients, suggesting that different lesions are infiltrated by different T cell clones, a pattern described as private specificity.

This receptor was identified in a male donor with vitiligo. The sample comprised blood.

The CDR3 region has the sequence CASSLSSMGQAYGYTF. The DNA sequence is given as TGTGCCAGCAGTTTATCGTCCATGGGACAGGCCTATGGCTACACCTTC. The V and J segments used are TRBV27 and TRBJ1-2; TRBD1 matches 8 bases in the middle. Per the germline V gene (reference sequence), MNHEY is the CDR1 and SMNVEV is the CDR2. V is trimmed back by 0 bases and J by 4 bases, and the junction contains 7 bases that no gene match accounts for. Inclusive of the bounding cysteine and phenylalanine, the CDR3 is 16 residues long. The sequence is cut down to CDR3 DNA, 48 bases in frame from base 1.